Sequencing of this T cell receptor beta chain was carried out in a study of Graves' ophthalmopathy and Graves' hyperthyroidism. About the research overall: The authors collected peripheral blood at initial diagnosis, before any treatment.

Hyperthyroidism in these 18- to 65-year-old patients was newly diagnosed, lasting under 2 months. Orbital computed tomography and thyroid ultrasound, along with TRAb, serum thyroxine and clinical symptoms, underpinned diagnosis. The starting material, more than 8 ml of fresh peripheral blood, provided the PBMCs. Germline values: CDR1 MNHEY, CDR2 SMNVEV (reference sequence). The length of the CDR3 is 14 residues. V was pared by 4 bases and J by 3 bases, with 10 bases between. RNA transcripts provided the template for amplifying TCR beta CDR3 regions. RT-PCR was first run with HTBI primers, then multiplex PCR in a second round. Using its own MiXCR run on the multiplex PCR reads, TCRdb lists one record per CDR3 protein. The repertoire holds a few hundred thousand distinct CDR3 sequences, about a sixth seen once, with 2% to 2.5% in the top ten. This clonotype was observed many times.

Specimen: peripheral blood. The chain joins TRBV27 to TRBJ1-5; maybe TRBD1 (5 bases). The TCR was taken from an adult woman with stable Graves' hyperthyroidism. Written as DNA, the CDR3 is TGTGCCAGCAGTTCGGGACGGATCAATCAGCCCCAGCATTTT. It encodes CASSSGRINQPQHF.